These 10 T cell receptor beta chains were all obtained from the same sample, sequenced in a study of blood T cell repertoires in COVID-19. This table comes from immunoSEQ multiplex PCR, and its TCRdb copy is limited to in-frame clones, with some not included. The table records about 140,000 clones, under 85% of them present only once. The sequencing input was peripheral blood. The receptors come from a human donor in a cohort sampled during active COVID-19.

The CDR3 spells CASSQENTGELFF. CDR3 DNA: TGTGCCAGCAGCCAGGAAAACACCGGGGAGCTGTTTTTT. The chain uses TRBV2 and TRBJ2-2; D is undetermined. Germline lookup yields CDR1 SNHLY and CDR2 FYNNEI. V gave up 6 bases and J gave up 2 bases, with 7 bases separating them. This CDR3 region has 13 residues.

Only a few counts were recorded for this clone. The gene calls are TRBV6-6 and TRBJ2-7; 10 bases agree with TRBD1. The CDR3 consists of 14 residues. The germline CDR1 and CDR2 sequences are MNHNY and SVGAGI (reference sequence). Losses at the gene ends were 6 bases for V and 5 bases for J; bases not matched to a gene: 7. For the CDR3, the DNA is TGTGCCAGCAGCTCCAGACAGGGGGCTAACGAGCAGTACTTC. It is translated as CASSSRQGANEQYF.

The chain uses TRBV5-1 and TRBJ2-3; 8 bases match TRBD2. This CDR3 contains 15 residues. The V gene's germline CDR1 is SGHRS and CDR2 YFSETQ. V shed 5 bases, J shed 5 bases, and the junction held 10 bases outside the gene matches. The CDR3 region is CASSRSGGPQDTQYF. In nucleotides, the CDR3 is TGCGCCAGCAGTAGGTCGGGAGGGCCGCAAGATACGCAGTATTTT. The variable domain in full, with the rest retrieved from reference TRBV5-1 and TRBJ2-3, is KAGVTQTPRYLIKTRGQQVTLSCSPISGHRSVSWYQQTPGQGLQFLFEYFSETQRNKGNFPGRFSGRQFSNSRSEMNVSTLELGDSALYLCASSRSGGPQDTQYFGPGTRLTVL.

The chain couples TRBV4-2 to TRBJ1-2, with D perhaps TRBD1 (6 bases). The CDR3 loop spans 15 amino acids. Germline assignment: CDR1 LGHNA and CDR2 YNFKEQ. With 4 bases removed from V and 4 bases from J, the gap between germline ends came to 16 bases. CDR3 amino acids: CASSPRTAPLYGYTF. The CDR3 DNA reads as TGTGCCAGCAGCCCCAGGACAGCGCCCCTCTATGGCTACACCTTC.

This clone was seen a few times. The gene calls are TRBV7-9 and TRBJ2-1; TRBD2 matches 12 bases. This CDR3 comprises 15 residues. V trimming: 4 bases; J trimming: 4 bases; junction bases outside the gene matches: 2. Germline V gene lookup returns CDR1 SEHNR and CDR2 FQNEAQ (reference sequence). The CDR3 spells CASSSGLAGYNEQFF. The CDR3 DNA follows: TGTGCCAGCAGCTCTGGACTAGCGGGGTACAATGAGCAGTTCTTC.

The rearrangement joins TRBV4-1 to TRBJ2-3, with 13 bases identical to TRBD2. The V gene end was trimmed by 0 bases and the J gene end by 2 bases; junction bases not matched to a gene: 2. The CDR3 length is 17 residues. CDR1 is MGHRA and CDR2 is YSYEKL in the germline V gene. CDR3 sequence reads: CASSQDGTSGTTDTQYF. In nucleotides, the CDR3 is TGCGCCAGCAGCCAAGATGGGACTAGCGGGACCACAGATACGCAGTATTTT.

V and J are TRBV10-3 and TRBJ1-2; possibly TRBD1 for D (6 bases). V was cut by 3 bases and J by 4 bases, with 12 bases left in between. This CDR3 spans 14 amino acids. CDR1 ENHRY and CDR2 SYGVKD come from the germline V gene. CDR3 DNA sequence: TGTGCCATCAGTGACACAGGGTTGACCTATGGCTACACCTTC. It encodes CAISDTGLTYGYTF.

The chain recombines TRBV28 with TRBJ1-2; 7 nucleotides line up with TRBD1. Looked up from germline, CDR1 is MDHEN and CDR2 is SYDVKM. The V segment lost 5 bases and the J segment 8 bases; nucleotides outside the gene matches: 17. The CDR3 is made up of 16 amino acids. CDR3 DNA: TGTGCCAGCAGTCCACCGGGTCGGCAGGGGGTTCAGGGCTACACCTTC. Its protein product is CASSPPGRQGVQGYTF.

This clone was observed a single time. This chain uses TRBV7-9 with TRBJ2-1; 7 nucleotides agree with TRBD1. Germline V gene data show CDR1 as SEHNR and CDR2 as FQNEAQ (reference sequence). The CDR3 is 15 amino acids. V shed 2 bases, J shed 2 bases, and the junction held 3 bases outside the gene matches. The CDR3 loop is CASSLTGVAYNEQFF. CDR3 in DNA: TGTGCCAGCAGCTTAACAGGGGTCGCCTACAATGAGCAGTTCTTC. Variable domain in full (rest from reference TRBV7-9 and TRBJ2-1): DTGVSQNPRHKITKRGQNVTFRCDPISEHNRLYWYRQTLGQGPEFLTYFQNEAQLEKSRLLSDRFSAERPKGSFSTLEIQRTEQGDSAMYLCASSLTGVAYNEQFFGPGTRLTVL.

The rearrangement joins TRBV6-5 to TRBJ1-4, with D unresolved. Between the trimmed V and J ends, which lost 8 bases and 7 bases, there was a span of 11 bases. The CDR3 length is 12 residues. CDR1 is MNHEY, CDR2 SVGAGI, per germline. CDR3 sequence: CASGWSGEKLFF. CDR3 nucleotide sequence: TGTGCCAGCGGCTGGTCGGGTGAAAAACTGTTTTTT.